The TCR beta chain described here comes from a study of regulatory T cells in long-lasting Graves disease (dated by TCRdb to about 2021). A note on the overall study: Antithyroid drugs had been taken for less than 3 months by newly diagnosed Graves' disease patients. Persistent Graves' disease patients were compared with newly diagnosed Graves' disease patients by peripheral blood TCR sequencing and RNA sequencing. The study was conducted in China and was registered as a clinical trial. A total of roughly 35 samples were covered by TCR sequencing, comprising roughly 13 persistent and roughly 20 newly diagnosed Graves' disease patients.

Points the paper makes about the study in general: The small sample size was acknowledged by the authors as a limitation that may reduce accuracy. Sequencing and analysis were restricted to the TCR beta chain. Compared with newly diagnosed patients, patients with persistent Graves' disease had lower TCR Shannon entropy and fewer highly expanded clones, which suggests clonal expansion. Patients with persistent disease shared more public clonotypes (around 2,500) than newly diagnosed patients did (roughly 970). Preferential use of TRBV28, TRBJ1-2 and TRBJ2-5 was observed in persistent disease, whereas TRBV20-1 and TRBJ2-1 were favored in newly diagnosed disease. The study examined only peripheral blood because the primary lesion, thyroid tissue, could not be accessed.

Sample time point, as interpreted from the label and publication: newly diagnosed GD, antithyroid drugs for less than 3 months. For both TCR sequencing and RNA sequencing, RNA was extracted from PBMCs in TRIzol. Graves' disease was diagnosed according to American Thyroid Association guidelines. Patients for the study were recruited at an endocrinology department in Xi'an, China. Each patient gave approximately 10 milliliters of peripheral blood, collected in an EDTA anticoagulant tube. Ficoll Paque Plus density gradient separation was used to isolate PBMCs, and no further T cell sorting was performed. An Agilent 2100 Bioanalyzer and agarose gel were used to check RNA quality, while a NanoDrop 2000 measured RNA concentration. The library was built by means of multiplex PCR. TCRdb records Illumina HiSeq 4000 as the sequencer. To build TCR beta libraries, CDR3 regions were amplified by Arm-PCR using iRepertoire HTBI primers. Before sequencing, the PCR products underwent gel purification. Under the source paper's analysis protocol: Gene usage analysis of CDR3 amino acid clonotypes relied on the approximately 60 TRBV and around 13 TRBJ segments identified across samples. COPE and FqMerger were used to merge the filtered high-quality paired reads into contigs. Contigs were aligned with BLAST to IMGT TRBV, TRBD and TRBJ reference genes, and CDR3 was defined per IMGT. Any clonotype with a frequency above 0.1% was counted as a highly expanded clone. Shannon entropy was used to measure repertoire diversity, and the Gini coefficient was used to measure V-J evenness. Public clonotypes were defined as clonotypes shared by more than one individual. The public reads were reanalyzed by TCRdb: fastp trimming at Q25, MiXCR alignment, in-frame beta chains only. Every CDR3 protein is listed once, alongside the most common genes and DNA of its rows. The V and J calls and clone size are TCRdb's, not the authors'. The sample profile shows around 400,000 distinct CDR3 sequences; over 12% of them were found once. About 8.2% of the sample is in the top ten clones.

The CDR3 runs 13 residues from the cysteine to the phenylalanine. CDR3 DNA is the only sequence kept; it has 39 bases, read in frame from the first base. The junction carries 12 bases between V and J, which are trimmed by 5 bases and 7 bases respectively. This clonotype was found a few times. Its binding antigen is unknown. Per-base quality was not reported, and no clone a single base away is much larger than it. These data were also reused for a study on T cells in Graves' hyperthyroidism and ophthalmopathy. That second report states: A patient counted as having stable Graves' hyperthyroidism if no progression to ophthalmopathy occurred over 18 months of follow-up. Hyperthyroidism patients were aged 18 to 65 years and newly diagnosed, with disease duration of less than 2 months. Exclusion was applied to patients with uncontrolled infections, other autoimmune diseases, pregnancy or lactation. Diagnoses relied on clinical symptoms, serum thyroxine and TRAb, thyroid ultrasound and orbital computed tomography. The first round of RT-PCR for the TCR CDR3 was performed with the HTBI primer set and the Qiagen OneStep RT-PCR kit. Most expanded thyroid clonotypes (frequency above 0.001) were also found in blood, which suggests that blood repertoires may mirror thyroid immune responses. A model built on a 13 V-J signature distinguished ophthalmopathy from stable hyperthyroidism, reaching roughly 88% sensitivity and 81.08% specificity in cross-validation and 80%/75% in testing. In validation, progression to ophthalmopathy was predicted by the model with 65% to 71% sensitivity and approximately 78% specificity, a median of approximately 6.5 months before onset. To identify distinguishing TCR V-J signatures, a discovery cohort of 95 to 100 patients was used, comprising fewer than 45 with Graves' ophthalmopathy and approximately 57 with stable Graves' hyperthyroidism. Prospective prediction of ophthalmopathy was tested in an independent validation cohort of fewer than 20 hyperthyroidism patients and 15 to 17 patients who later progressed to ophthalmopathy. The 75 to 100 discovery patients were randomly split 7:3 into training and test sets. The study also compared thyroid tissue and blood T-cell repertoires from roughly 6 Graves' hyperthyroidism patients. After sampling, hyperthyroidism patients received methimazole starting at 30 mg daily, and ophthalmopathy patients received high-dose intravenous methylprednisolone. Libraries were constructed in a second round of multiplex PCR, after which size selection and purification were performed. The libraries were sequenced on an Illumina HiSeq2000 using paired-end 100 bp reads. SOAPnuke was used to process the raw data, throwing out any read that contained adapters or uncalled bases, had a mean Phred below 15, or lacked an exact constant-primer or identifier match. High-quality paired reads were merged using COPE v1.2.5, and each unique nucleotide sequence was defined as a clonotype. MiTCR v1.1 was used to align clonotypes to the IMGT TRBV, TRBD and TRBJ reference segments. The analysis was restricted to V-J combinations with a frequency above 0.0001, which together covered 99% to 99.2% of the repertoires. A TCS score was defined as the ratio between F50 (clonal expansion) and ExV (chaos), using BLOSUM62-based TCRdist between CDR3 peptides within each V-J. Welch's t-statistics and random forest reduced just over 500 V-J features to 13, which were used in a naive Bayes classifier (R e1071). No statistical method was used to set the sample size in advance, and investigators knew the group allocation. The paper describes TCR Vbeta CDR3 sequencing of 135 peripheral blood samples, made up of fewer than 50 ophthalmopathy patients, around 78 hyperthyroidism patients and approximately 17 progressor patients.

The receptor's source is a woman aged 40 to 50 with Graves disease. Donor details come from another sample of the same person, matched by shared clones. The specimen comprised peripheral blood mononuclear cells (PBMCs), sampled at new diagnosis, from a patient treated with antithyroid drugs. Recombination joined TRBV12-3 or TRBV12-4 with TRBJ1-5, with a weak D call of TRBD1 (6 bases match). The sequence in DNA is TGTGCCAGCAGTACAGGGTGGGCGCAGCCCCAGCATTTT. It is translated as CASSTGWAQPQHF.